This T cell receptor (beta chain) was recorded in a study of T cells expressing NK-cell markers. As regards this clonotype: What it binds is not known.

Findings and caveats of the study: These clonotypes additionally ranked first within the CD3+CD56-NKG2C+ fraction of a few donors. Dominant NKG2C+ clonotypes made up roughly 1.0-7.5% of CD8+ T cells in roughly 6 donors. HCMV specificity was not established for the expanded NKG2C+ T cell clones.

Generation of TCR beta cDNA was performed by 5'RACE template switching incorporating UMIs. TCRdb reprocessed the 5' RACE reads and reports one entry per CDR3 protein, with no DNA. This table lists some 140,000 distinct CDR3 sequences. Germline CDR1 is KGHDR and CDR2 is SFDVKD. The CDR3 loop spans 14 amino acids. The genes are TRBV24-1 and TRBJ1-5; TCRdb designates TRBD1, a call that cannot be tested without DNA. The material sequenced was blood T cells: a sorted CD56 or NKG2C T cell subset, CD4+ or CD8+ T cells, or bulk PBMC T cells (not recorded which). This receptor was taken from a woman aged 50 to 60 in good health. This CDR3 is CATGGVYSNQPQHF.